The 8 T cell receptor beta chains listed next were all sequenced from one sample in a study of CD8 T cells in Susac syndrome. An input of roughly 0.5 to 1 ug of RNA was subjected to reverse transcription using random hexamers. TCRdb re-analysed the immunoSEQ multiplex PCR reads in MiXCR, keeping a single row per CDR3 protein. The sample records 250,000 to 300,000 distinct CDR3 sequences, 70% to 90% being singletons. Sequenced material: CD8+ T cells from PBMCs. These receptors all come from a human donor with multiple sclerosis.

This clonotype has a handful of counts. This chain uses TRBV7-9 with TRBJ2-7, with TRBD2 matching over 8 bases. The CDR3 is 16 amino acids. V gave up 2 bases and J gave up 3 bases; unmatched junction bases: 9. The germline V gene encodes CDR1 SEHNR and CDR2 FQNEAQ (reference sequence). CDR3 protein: CASSLKVGLGGYEQYF. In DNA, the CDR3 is TGTGCCAGCAGCTTAAAGGTGGGACTAGGGGGCTACGAGCAGTACTTC.

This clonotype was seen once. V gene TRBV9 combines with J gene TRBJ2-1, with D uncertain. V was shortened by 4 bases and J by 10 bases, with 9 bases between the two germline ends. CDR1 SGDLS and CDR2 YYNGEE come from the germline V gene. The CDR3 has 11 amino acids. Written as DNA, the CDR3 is TGTGCCAGCAGCTATACAAGGGAGCAGTTCTTC. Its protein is CASSYTREQFF.

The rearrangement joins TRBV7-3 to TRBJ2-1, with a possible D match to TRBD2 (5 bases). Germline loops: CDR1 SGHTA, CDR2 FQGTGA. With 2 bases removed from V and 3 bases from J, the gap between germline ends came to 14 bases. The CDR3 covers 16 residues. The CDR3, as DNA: TGTGCCAGCAGCTTAGGTCCCGGGGTAGGCTACAATGAGCAGTTCTTC. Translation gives CASSLGPGVGYNEQFF.

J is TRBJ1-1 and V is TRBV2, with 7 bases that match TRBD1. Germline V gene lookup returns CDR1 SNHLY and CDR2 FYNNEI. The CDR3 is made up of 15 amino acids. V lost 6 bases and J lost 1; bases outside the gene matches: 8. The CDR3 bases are TGTGCCAGCAGGGATAAAAACAGGGGGAACACTGAAGCTTTCTTT. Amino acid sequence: CASRDKNRGNTEAFF.

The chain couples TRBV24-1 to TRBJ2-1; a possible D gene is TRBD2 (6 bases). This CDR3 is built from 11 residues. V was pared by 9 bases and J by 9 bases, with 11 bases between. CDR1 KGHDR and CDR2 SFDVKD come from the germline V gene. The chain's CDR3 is CATRDSGEQFF. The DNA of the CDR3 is TGTGCCACCCGGGACTCGGGTGAGCAGTTCTTC.

CDR3 bases: TGTGCCAGCAGCGTAGGTAGATTCAGCACAGATACGCAGTATTTT. Its translation is CASSVGRFSTDTQYF. The chain uses TRBV9 and TRBJ2-3; D is unclear. The germline CDR1 and CDR2 sequences are SGDLS and YYNGEE. CDR3 size: 15 residues. V shed 0 bases and J shed 0 bases, with 8 bases lying between them.

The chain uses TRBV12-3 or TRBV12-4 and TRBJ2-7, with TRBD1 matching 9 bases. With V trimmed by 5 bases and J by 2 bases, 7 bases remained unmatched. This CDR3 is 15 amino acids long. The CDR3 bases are TGTGCCAGCAGTCCATCGGGACAGGGCACCTACGAGCAGTACTTC. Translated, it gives CASSPSGQGTYEQYF.

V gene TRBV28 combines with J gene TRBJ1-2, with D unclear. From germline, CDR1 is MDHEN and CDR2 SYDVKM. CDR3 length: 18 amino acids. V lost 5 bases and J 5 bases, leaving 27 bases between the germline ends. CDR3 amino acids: CASSPRLPSSPGRYGYTF. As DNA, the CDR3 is TGTGCCAGCAGTCCCCGCCTGCCTAGTTCCCCCGGGAGGTATGGCTACACCTTC.